The rows below give T cell receptor beta chains drawn from one sample of a study of shared clonotypes between healthy human individuals. The table came from immunoSEQ multiplex PCR; TCRdb's copy has only in-frame clones and leaves some out. The sample carries under 2.5 million clones, about 90% recorded once. Sequenced sample: naive CD4+ T cells from PBMCs. The receptor source for this set is a man aged 18 to 29 in good health. Some clones in this sample may be carry-over from other donors' samples. The CDR3 runs from the conserved cysteine through the conserved F or W.

TRBV5-1	TRBJ2-3	CASGKDTWDTDTQYF
TRBV5-8	TRBJ2-1	CASSVPTSGHNEQFF
TRBV11-2	TRBJ2-5	CASSLGPGPETQYF
TRBV19	TRBJ2-5	CASSSHRDREETQYF
TRBV28	TRBJ1-5	CASRAGTANQPQHF
TRBV28	TRBJ2-1	CASSPPERELGNEQFF
TRBV7-9	TRBJ1-1	CASSSLSGPEAFF
TRBV5-1	TRBJ1-2	CASSARGGGTGDGYTF
TRBV6-6	TRBJ2-3	CASRMRDTQYF
TRBV6-1	TRBJ1-1	CASIRGYNEAFF
TRBV2	TRBJ1-5	CASIPGTGNQPQHF
TRBV30	TRBJ1-3	CAWSDGAAGNTIYF
TRBV7-2	TRBJ1-5	CASSPRTGSNQPQHF
TRBV2	TRBJ1-1	CASSDPTVVHFQAFF
TRBV6-6	TRBJ1-4	CASSYSEGSGKLFF
TRBV5-1	TRBJ2-7	CASSLGGTGFYEQYF
TRBV2	TRBJ1-2	CASSWTEKTCTF
TRBV5-4	TRBJ1-6	CASSLRVQGNSPLHF
TRBV11-3	TRBJ2-7	CASSSRLAGEEHYEQYF
TRBV5-5	TRBJ1-2	CASSFQDPRGYTF
TRBV29-1	TRBJ1-1	CSVGPGMNTEAFF
TRBV28	TRBJ1-5	CASTLGEGSNQPQHF
TRBV6-4	TRBJ2-1	CASSSGTRGNNEQFF
TRBV29-1	NA	CSVGGLAGVVEQYF
TRBV6-1	TRBJ2-3	CASSEQDHSTDTQYF
TRBV28	TRBJ1-2	CARGTGGGLNWYGYTF
TRBV14	TRBJ2-7	CASGGPYEQYF
TRBV7-9	TRBJ2-5	CASSLGRGGQETQYF
TRBV7-3	TRBJ2-1	CASSLLAGGVNEQFF
TRBV5-4	TRBJ1-5	CASSAQGGPQHF
TRBV5-1	TRBJ1-1	CASSLDLPTEAFF
TRBV18	TRBJ1-4	CASSPLSGAELFF
TRBV2	TRBJ2-4	CASSVLGDIQYF
TRBV7-8	TRBJ2-2	CASSLEIAGTGELFF
TRBV14	TRBJ2-2	CASSQKNTGELFF
TRBV5-1	TRBJ2-3	CASRFRGHTDTQYF
TRBV5-1	TRBJ2-1	CASSFGLAGDGDEQFF
TRBV5-1	TRBJ2-3	CASSLAGTSGTDTQYF
TRBV5-1	TRBJ2-1	CASSLAGTSRNNEQFF
TRBV30	TRBJ1-2	CAWSRDRVGYTF